The rows below give T cell receptor beta chains drawn from one sample of a study of blood T cell repertoires in COVID-19. The method was immunoSEQ multiplex PCR; TCRdb's version includes in-frame clones alone and lacks a portion of them. The table has about 230,000 clones, around 83% seen once; the top ten hold 0.98%. Sequencing was done on a sample of peripheral blood. The receptor set was obtained from a man aged 35-49 years with acute or convalescent COVID-19. Each CDR3 is given with its conserved first and last residue. D genes are given only for firm matches. Not every row has a clone size; where given, it reads once, few, many or a size class.

>TRBJ1-1|TRBV10-1|TRBD1|once
CASSRGQGATFTLNTEAFF
TGCGCCAGCTCACGCGGACAGGGAGCCACTTTTACCCTGAACACTGAAGCTTTCTTT
>TRBJ1-4|TRBV10-3|NA|NA
CAISLADLRGAANEKLFF
TGTGCCATCAGCCTTGCCGACCTCCGGGGAGCGGCTAATGAAAAACTGTTTTTT
>TRBJ1-2|TRBV12-3/TRBV12-4|NA|NA
CASSRGADGYTF
TGTGCCAGCAGCCGTGGGGCGGATGGCTACACCTTC
>TRBJ1-5|TRBV7-8|NA|NA
CASSPGARGKDQPQHF
TGTGCCAGCAGCCCCGGAGCTCGGGGGAAGGATCAGCCCCAGCATTTT
>TRBJ1-3|TRBV3-1/TRBV3-2|NA|NA
CASSPDRNTIYF
TGTGCCAGCAGCCCTGACAGAAACACCATATATTTT
>TRBJ1-2|TRBV5-1|NA|few
CASSPVSQTGFNGYTF
TGCGCCAGCAGCCCAGTGAGTCAAACAGGGTTCAATGGCTACACCTTC
>TRBJ1-4|TRBV5-1|TRBD1|NA
CASSLGDRATNEKLFF
TGCGCCAGCAGCTTGGGTGACAGGGCAACTAATGAAAAACTGTTTTTT
>TRBJ1-2|TRBV7-2|TRBD1|NA
CASSLGGGFGYGYTF
TGTGCCAGCAGCTTAGGAGGGGGCTTTGGCTATGGCTACACCTTC
>TRBJ1-2|TRBV29-1|NA|NA
CSVAHGAGQYGYTF
TGCAGCGTAGCCCATGGGGCCGGGCAGTATGGCTACACCTTC
>TRBJ1-1|TRBV10-3|NA|NA
CAISESGGRNTEAFF
TGTGCCATCAGTGAGTCCGGCGGAAGGAACACTGAAGCTTTCTTT
>TRBJ2-1|TRBV12-3/TRBV12-4|NA|NA
CASSLSGGEQFF
TGTGCCAGCAGTTTAAGCGGTGGTGAGCAGTTCTTC
>TRBJ2-1|TRBV25-1|TRBD2|NA
CASTTGGNGGYNEQFF
TGTGCCAGCACCACTGGGGGGAACGGGGGGTACAATGAGCAGTTCTTC
>TRBJ2-2|TRBV7-6|TRBD1|once
CASSLEIRDRNTGELFF
TGTGCCAGCAGCTTAGAAATTAGGGACAGGAACACCGGGGAGCTGTTTTTT
>TRBJ2-6|TRBV6-1|NA|NA
CASSEALGFSGANVLTF
TGTGCCAGCAGTGAAGCGCTCGGGTTCTCTGGGGCCAACGTCCTGACTTTC
>TRBJ2-3|TRBV20-1|NA|NA
CSAGPPDTQYF
TGCAGTGCTGGGCCTCCAGATACGCAGTATTTT
>TRBJ2-7|TRBV6-2/TRBV6-3|NA|NA
CASSVGLSGYEQYF
TGTGCCAGCAGTGTGGGACTCTCTGGCTACGAGCAGTACTTC
>TRBJ1-1|TRBV27|TRBD1|NA
CASRTGTGPRAEAFF
TGTGCCAGCAGAACAGGGACAGGGCCCCGAGCTGAAGCTTTCTTT